The clone carrying this TCR beta chain was counted only a few times. Trimming shortened V by 6 bases and J by 4 bases, and 15 bases separated the two germline ends. Per the germline V gene, CDR1 is SGHVS and CDR2 is FQNEAQ. This CDR3 spans 14 amino acids. This entry comes from a study of spatial heterogeneity in lung cancer. Specified time point: sample taken at primary tumor resection. Without sorting, whole RNA was sequenced from tumor, nontumor lung or frozen PBMC. A total of fewer than 80 untreated early-stage non-small cell lung cancer patients served as donors. Each CDR3 protein gets one entry after TCRdb re-called the 5' RACE reads with MiXCR. The table lists approximately 81,000 distinct CDR3 sequences, 10% to 15% of them singletons, with approximately 4.6% in the top ten.

Sequencing was performed on PBMCs, taken at surgery. This sequence joins TRBV7-8 and TRBJ1-1, with D unclear. The TCR was taken from a male donor with early-stage non-small cell lung cancer. The CDR3 region is CASRRSGEGTEAFF. CDR3 bases: TGTGCCAGCAGGCGGAGTGGGGAAGGCACTGAAGCTTTCTTT.